The rows below give T cell receptor beta chains drawn from one sample of a study of blood T cells in healthy people across ages. TCRdb called the 5' RACE reads again in MiXCR, with one record for every CDR3 protein. The top ten hold around a sixth of the sample, which has around 620,000 distinct CDR3 sequences, roughly 28% seen once. The sample consisted of blood. These TCRs come from a woman between 65 and 79 years old in good health. Both conserved end residues are part of each CDR3. A D gene is named only where the DNA matches it firmly. Some rows mark clone size as missing; the rest say once, few, many or name a class of expanded clone.

TRBD1,TRBJ2-5,TRBV7-9,.,TGTGCCAGCAGCCAACGGACAGGGTATGACCAAGAGACCCAGTACTTC,CASSQRTGYDQETQYF
TRBD1,TRBJ2-1,TRBV2,.,TGTGCCAGCATGCGACAGGGGGCAATCGATGAGCAGTTCTTC,CASMRQGAIDEQFF
TRBD1,TRBJ1-2,TRBV29-1,many,TGCAGCGTTCCCCCGAAGGGGACAGGGGGCGCGGGCGGCTACACCTTC,CSVPPKGTGGAGGYTF
TRBD1,TRBJ1-1,TRBV7-2,few,TGTGCCAGCAGTCGACAGGGGGCTGCTCTGGGCACTGAAGCTTTCTTT,CASSRQGAALGTEAFF
TRBD1,TRBJ1-3,TRBV6-5,.,TGTGCCAGCAGGCCTGGGACAGCTGGAAACACCATATATTTT,CASRPGTAGNTIYF
TRBD2,TRBJ2-5,TRBV7-3,.,TGTACCAGTAGCTTCCTAGCGGGGGATAAGTTCTTC,CTSSFLAGDKFF
TRBD2,TRBJ2-3,TRBV4-3,many,TGCGCCAGCAGCCAAGTTATCCTAGCGGACACAGATACGCAGTATTTT,CASSQVILADTDTQYF
.,TRBJ1-2,TRBV7-2,.,TGTGCCAGCAGCTTAGGGGTGGTCGACTATGGCTACACCTTC,CASSLGVVDYGYTF
.,TRBJ2-5,TRBV4-3,.,TGCACCAGCAGCCATGCCGGTCAAGAGACCCAGTACTTC,CTSSHAGQETQYF
.,TRBJ2-3,TRBV29-1,.,TGCAGCGTTGGACGTAGCATACCCGGACTGAATACGCAGTATTTT,CSVGRSIPGLNTQYF
TRBD2,TRBJ2-5,TRBV27,.,TGTGCCAGCAGTTTAGGGACTAGCGCCAAAGAGACCCAGTACTTC,CASSLGTSAKETQYF
.,TRBJ1-4,TRBV27,few,TGTGCCAGCAGCTTACGCCCAGGGCGGACTAATGAAAAACTGTTTTTT,CASSLRPGRTNEKLFF
.,TRBJ1-6,TRBV7-2,.,TGTGCCAGCAGCTTAGGGGGGGAGAAATCACCCCTCCACTTT,CASSLGGEKSPLHF
.,TRBJ2-1,TRBV29-1,.,TGCAGCGTTGCTCGTGGGACTTCCTACAATGAGCAGTTCTTC,CSVARGTSYNEQFF
.,TRBJ2-5,TRBV5-1,once,TGCGCCAGCAGCGCGGGACTGCTAGTGACCCAGTACTTC,CASSAGLLVTQYF